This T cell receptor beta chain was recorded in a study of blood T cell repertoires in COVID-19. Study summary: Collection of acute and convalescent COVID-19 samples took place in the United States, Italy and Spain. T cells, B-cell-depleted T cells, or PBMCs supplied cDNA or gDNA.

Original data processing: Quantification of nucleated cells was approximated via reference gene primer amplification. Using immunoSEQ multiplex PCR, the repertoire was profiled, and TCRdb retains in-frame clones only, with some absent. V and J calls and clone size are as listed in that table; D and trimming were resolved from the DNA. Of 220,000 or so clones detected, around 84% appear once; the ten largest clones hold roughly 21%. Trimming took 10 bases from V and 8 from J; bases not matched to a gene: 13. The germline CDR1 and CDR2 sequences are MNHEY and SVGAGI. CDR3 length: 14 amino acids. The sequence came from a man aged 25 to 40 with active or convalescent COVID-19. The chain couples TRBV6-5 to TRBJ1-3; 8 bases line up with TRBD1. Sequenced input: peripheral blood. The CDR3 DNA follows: TGTGCCACCTCCGGACAGGGCCTATTGGACACCATATATTTT. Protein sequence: CATSGQGLLDTIYF.